These 9 T cell receptor beta chains were all obtained from the same sample, sequenced in a study of cytomegalovirus exposure and HLA in healthy donors. The PCR made use of 60 Vbeta and 13 Jbeta primers. Using immunoSEQ multiplex PCR, the repertoire was profiled, and TCRdb retains in-frame clones only, with some absent. The data contain approximately 100,000 clones, roughly 70% of them seen just once; the ten biggest clones take up around 9.9%. Source material: PBMCs. The receptors shown here come from a man between 35 and 55 years old in good health and CMV-seropositive.

This clone was seen a single time. The chain couples TRBV27 to TRBJ1-5; 8 bases agree with TRBD1. Per germline, CDR1 MNHEY and CDR2 SMNVEV (reference sequence). V lost 4 bases and J lost 5; bases outside the gene matches: 7. This CDR3 is built from 15 residues. The CDR3 DNA reads TGTGCCAGCAGTTGGAGGACAGGGAAGTATCAGCCCCAGCATTTT. This gives the protein CASSWRTGKYQPQHF.

The V gene is TRBV6-5, the J gene TRBJ2-1, with D possibly being TRBD2 (5 bases). With 4 bases removed from V and 4 bases from J, the gap between germline ends came to 8 bases. The CDR3 runs 13 residues. Looked up from germline, CDR1 is MNHEY and CDR2 is SVGAGI. Here the CDR3 reads CASSSLEYNEQFF. CDR3 nucleotide sequence: TGTGCCAGCAGTTCACTAGAATACAATGAGCAGTTCTTC.

V and J are TRBV9 and TRBJ1-5; D remains ambiguous. Germline V gene lookup returns CDR1 SGDLS and CDR2 YYNGEE. V was trimmed by 3 bases and J by 2 bases, leaving 9 bases between them. The CDR3 covers 14 residues. The CDR3 region is CASSAARGNQPQHF. The CDR3 region has the DNA TGTGCCAGCAGCGCCGCCCGGGGCAATCAGCCCCAGCATTTT.

About this clone: Other DNA sequences in the sample encode the same CDR3. This chain links TRBV29-1 with TRBJ2-7; maybe TRBD2 (6 bases). Trimming pared 6 bases from V and 0 bases from J, leaving 9 bases between. Germline V CDR1 and CDR2: SQVTM, ANQGSEA. This CDR3 contains 12 residues. The CDR3 DNA is TGCAGCGTCCTCGGGGGCTCCTACGAGCAGTACTTC. Translation gives CSVLGGSYEQYF.

V and J are TRBV19 and TRBJ1-1; TRBD1 aligns across 10 bases. The ends lost 7 bases at V and 6 bases at J; junction bases unmatched: 11. Germline V gives CDR1 LNHDA, CDR2 SQIVND (reference sequence). This CDR3 is built from 15 residues. The CDR3 loop is CASTDGDRGRAEAFF. DNA for the CDR3: TGTGCCAGTACCGATGGGGACAGGGGAAGGGCTGAAGCTTTCTTT.

The chain joins TRBV19 to TRBJ2-7; 10 bases agree with TRBD2. Germline values: CDR1 LNHDA, CDR2 SQIVND (reference sequence). This CDR3 region has 13 residues. J gave up 1 base and V 9 bases, and 3 bases lay outside the gene matches. The CDR3 loop is CASRTSGSYEQYV. CDR3 in DNA: TGTGCCAGCCGGACTAGCGGTTCCTACGAGCAGTACGTC.

This clone was observed a single time. V is TRBV5-8 and J is TRBJ2-7; the match to TRBD1 covers 10 bases. The V segment lost 0 bases and the J segment 2 bases; nucleotides outside the gene matches: 2. The germline V gene has CDR1 SGHTS and CDR2 YDEGEE. The CDR3 is 15 amino acids. The CDR3 sequence is CASSLAGTGAYEQYF. The CDR3 DNA is TGTGCCAGCAGCTTGGCCGGGACAGGGGCCTACGAGCAGTACTTC.

This chain joins TRBV11-2 and TRBJ2-1, with 8 nucleotides matching TRBD2. This CDR3 region has 17 residues. The V segment lost 4 bases and the J segment 0 bases; nucleotides outside the gene matches: 8. Germline assignment: CDR1 SGHAT and CDR2 FQNNGV. The CDR3 nucleotides are TGTGCCAGCAGCTCCGATGTAGCGGGAAGCTCCTACAATGAGCAGTTCTTC. Amino acid sequence: CASSSDVAGSSYNEQFF. Filled out from reference TRBV11-2 and TRBJ2-1, the complete variable domain reads EAGVAQSPRYKIIEKRQSVAFWCNPISGHATLYWYQQILGQGPKLLIQFQNNGVVDDSQLPKDRFSAERLKGVDSTLKIQPAKLEDSAVYLCASSSDVAGSSYNEQFFGPGTRLTVL.

V and J are TRBV10-3 and TRBJ2-7, with TRBD2 matching 11 bases. Trimming cost V 6 bases and J 2 bases; bases outside gene matches: 3. Germline V lookup: CDR1 ENHRY, CDR2 SYGVKD. The CDR3 length is 14 residues. For the CDR3, the DNA is TGTGCCATCAGGCTTAGCGGGAGGGCCTACGAGCAGTACTTC. Protein sequence: CAIRLSGRAYEQYF.